The 27 T cell receptor beta chains presented below share a single source sample, sequenced in a study of graft-versus-host responses after intestinal transplantation. TCRdb keeps only in-frame clones here, not all; method: immunoSEQ multiplex PCR. The sample lists roughly 53,000 clones; under 95% were seen once. The sample here was PBMCs, taken nearly 670 days after intestinal transplant. The origin of the receptors is a human patient who received an intestinal transplant, so some T cells may come from the graft donor.

The chain uses TRBV11-2 and TRBJ2-5, with D perhaps matching TRBD1 (7 bases). Germline V gene sequence: CDR1 SGHAT, CDR2 FQNNGV. This CDR3 contains 15 residues. The ends were cut back, 5 bases at V and 5 bases at J, with 18 bases in the middle. In DNA form, the CDR3 reads TGTGCCAGCAGCCAAGGGAGGACAGGCGGCGAGACCCAGTACTTC. It is translated as CASSQGRTGGETQYF.

The chain carries TRBV27 and TRBJ2-3; possibly TRBD2 for D (6 bases). The V end lost 4 bases, the J end lost 1 base, and 12 bases lay between the germline ends. The CDR3 length is 15 residues. Germline loops: CDR1 MNHEY, CDR2 SMNVEV (reference sequence). The chain's CDR3 is CASSSARGRTDTQYF. CDR3 in DNA: TGTGCCAGCAGTTCGGCGCGGGGTCGCACAGATACGCAGTATTTT.

The CDR3: CASSTPEGNDEKLFF. CDR3 DNA: TGTGCCAGCAGTACCCCAGAGGGGAATGATGAAAAACTGTTTTTT. The chain employs TRBV6-6 and TRBJ1-4; weak D call: TRBD1 (5 bases). The CDR3 contains 15 residues. V gave up 5 bases and J gave up 6 bases, with 16 bases separating them. The germline CDR1 and CDR2 sequences are MNHNY and SVGAGI (reference sequence).

The CDR3 sequence is CASRQGQGLNTEAFF. CDR3 sequence (DNA): TGTGCCAGCAGGCAGGGACAGGGGTTGAACACTGAAGCTTTCTTT. J is TRBJ1-1 and V is TRBV2; 10 nucleotides match TRBD1. CDR3 length: 15 residues. Germline assignment: CDR1 SNHLY and CDR2 FYNNEI. The V segment lost 6 bases and the J segment 0 bases; nucleotides outside the gene matches: 4.

This clone was observed a few times. The chain employs TRBV5-4 and TRBJ2-3, with 12 positions matching TRBD2. V lost 4 bases and J lost 8; bases outside the gene matches: 5. Germline V lookup: CDR1 SGHNT, CDR2 YYREEE (reference sequence). This CDR3 has 14 residues. DNA for the CDR3: TGTGCCAGCAGCCGAGAGACTAGCGGGAGTACGCAGTATTTT. This translates into CASSRETSGSTQYF.

The V gene is TRBV13, the J gene TRBJ1-2, with TRBD1 matching 8 bases. Germline CDR1 and CDR2: PRHDT and FYEKMQ (reference sequence). Trimming at V came to 4 bases and at J to 7 bases, leaving 14 bases not matched to a gene. The CDR3 is 16 amino acids. CDR3 sequence (DNA): TGTGCCAGCAGCTCCTATCTCCGACAGGGGTATAGTGGCTACACCTTC. Translating gives CASSSYLRQGYSGYTF.

The gene calls are TRBV9 and TRBJ1-3; D remains ambiguous. Germline V gives CDR1 SGDLS, CDR2 YYNGEE. CDR3 length: 15 amino acids. Deletions cut 3 bases from V and 3 bases from J, with 13 bases between. The CDR3 here is CASSATLFIGNTIYF. The CDR3 DNA is TGTGCCAGCAGCGCGACTCTGTTCATTGGAAACACCATATATTTT. Full variable domain (rest looked up from reference TRBV9 and TRBJ1-3): DSGVTQTPKHLITATGQRVTLRCSPRSGDLSVYWYQQSLDQGLQFLIQYYNGEERAKGNILERFSAQQFPDLHSELNLSSLELGDSALYFCASSATLFIGNTIYFGEGSWLTVV.

The chain employs TRBV5-4 and TRBJ2-7; 7 bases align to TRBD2. Germline V gene data show CDR1 as SGHNT and CDR2 as YYREEE (reference sequence). The CDR3 is 12 amino acids. With V trimmed by 3 bases and J by 6 bases, 3 bases remained unmatched. DNA of the CDR3: TGTGCCAGCAGCTCGACTAGCAGCGAGCAGTACTTC. This sequence encodes CASSSTSSEQYF.

The chain couples TRBV4-2 to TRBJ1-5, with D tentatively TRBD1 (5 bases). V lost 3 bases, J lost 2 bases, and 11 bases lay in between. The length of the CDR3 is 15 residues. CDR1 and CDR2 from the germline V gene are LGHNA and YNFKEQ. In DNA, the CDR3 is TGTGCCAGCAGCCAGGATGGGGGAGGCAATCAGCCCCAGCATTTT. Translated, it gives CASSQDGGGNQPQHF.

The V and J genes are TRBV7-7 and TRBJ2-5; tentative D call: TRBD1 (6 bases). The length of the CDR3 is 13 residues. Trimming took off 5 bases at V and 4 bases at J, with 11 bases between the two ends. Per the germline V gene, CDR1 is SSHAT and CDR2 is FNYEAQ (reference sequence). The CDR3 is CASSARGVETQYF. CDR3 coding DNA: TGTGCCAGCAGCGCCAGGGGAGTAGAGACCCAGTACTTC.

This chain connects TRBV5-1 to TRBJ2-5; 10 bases are a match to TRBD2. J lost 0 bases, V lost 6 bases, and 2 bases had no gene match. The CDR3 totals 14 residues. Germline CDR1 is SGHRS and CDR2 is YFSETQ. The CDR3 sequence is CASNSGGYQETQYF. CDR3 DNA: TGCGCCAGCAATAGCGGGGGGTACCAAGAGACCCAGTACTTC.

V is TRBV7-2 and J is TRBJ1-1; a weak D match, TRBD1 (6 bases). Germline V gene lookup returns CDR1 SGHTA and CDR2 FQGNSA. This CDR3 is built from 14 residues. V lost 5 bases and J 5 bases, leaving 15 bases between the germline ends. The DNA of the CDR3 is TGTGCCAGCAGCCCCTCCCCAAGGGGGACTGAAGCTTTCTTT. Amino acids: CASSPSPRGTEAFF.

V gene TRBV28 combines with J gene TRBJ1-1; D might be TRBD1 (5 bases). V dropped 8 bases and J dropped 1 base, with 14 bases sitting between them. Germline assignment: CDR1 MDHEN and CDR2 SYDVKM. The CDR3 contains 14 residues. The CDR3 sequence is CASQAGGENTEAFF. The CDR3 nucleotides read TGTGCCAGCCAGGCTGGGGGGGAGAACACTGAAGCTTTCTTT.

The chain's CDR3 is CASSATRFTYGYTF. The CDR3 nucleotides read TGTGCCAGCAGCGCCACAAGATTCACGTATGGCTACACCTTC. The J gene is TRBJ1-2, the V gene TRBV9; no firm D call. Trimming cost V 3 bases and J 5 bases, with 14 bases left between them. The CDR3 is 14 residues long. The germline CDR1 and CDR2 sequences are SGDLS and YYNGEE.

The chain employs TRBV2 and TRBJ2-3; D might be TRBD1 (5 bases). V lost 3 bases and J 2 bases, leaving 18 bases between the germline ends. Germline values: CDR1 SNHLY, CDR2 FYNNEI. The CDR3 sequence is 17 residues long. The CDR3 spells CASSDSTTGLFTDTQYF. In DNA form, the CDR3 reads TGTGCCAGCAGTGACTCAACCACAGGCCTTTTCACAGATACGCAGTATTTT.

This clone was detected once. In nucleotides, the CDR3 is TGCGCCAGCAGCCAAGGAGGCGACCAAGCTTTCTTT. Protein: CASSQGGDQAFF. The chain couples TRBV4-1 to TRBJ1-1; no firm D call. Trimming cost V 1 base and J 9 bases, with 9 bases left between them. This CDR3 spans 12 amino acids. Germline values: CDR1 MGHRA, CDR2 YSYEKL.

CDR3 bases: TGTGCCAGCAGCTTGGGGGCCAACGTCCTGACTTTC. Its protein product is CASSLGANVLTF. This sequence joins TRBV5-5 and TRBJ2-6; no reliable D call. Germline lookup yields CDR1 SGHKS and CDR2 YYEKEE (reference sequence). CDR3 length: 12 residues. V shed 0 bases and J shed 5 bases, with 0 bases lying between them.

J is TRBJ2-3 and V is TRBV5-4, with D perhaps TRBD2 (5 bases). V lost 4 bases, J lost 1 base, and 13 bases lay in between. The germline gives CDR1 SGHNT, CDR2 YYREEE (reference sequence). The CDR3 is 15 amino acids. The CDR3 nucleotides are TGTGCCAGCAGCCTCGTGTGGCGGGGCACAGATACGCAGTATTTT. Protein sequence: CASSLVWRGTDTQYF.

The genes are TRBV5-1 and TRBJ1-2; D may be TRBD1 (5 bases). Trimming took 0 bases from V and 2 from J, leaving 8 bases between them. The CDR3 loop spans 14 amino acids. Per germline, CDR1 SGHRS and CDR2 YFSETQ. The CDR3 DNA reads as TGCGCCAGCAGCTTGGTGCAGGGAAACTATGGCTACACCTTC. Its translation: CASSLVQGNYGYTF.

The sample holds one count of this clone. V gene TRBV6-1 combines with J gene TRBJ2-3; D possibly corresponds to TRBD1 (5 bases). The length of the CDR3 is 18 residues. The V end was cut by 0 bases, the J end by 0 bases, with 16 bases between. Looked up from germline, CDR1 is MNHNS and CDR2 is SASEGT. CDR3 loop: CASSEAHWGRKSTDTQYF. The CDR3 DNA sequence: TGTGCCAGCAGTGAAGCGCATTGGGGCAGAAAGAGCACAGATACGCAGTATTTT.

The chain carries TRBV19 and TRBJ2-1; no definite D call. Trimming left V 6 bases short and J 2 bases short, with 14 bases between. Germline V lookup: CDR1 LNHDA, CDR2 SQIVND (reference sequence). This CDR3 comprises 15 residues. The CDR3, as DNA: TGTGCCAGTAGGGTCCAGTATCCGACCTACAATGAGCAGTTCTTC. This codes for CASRVQYPTYNEQFF.

The chain couples TRBV7-3 to TRBJ2-3; weak D call: TRBD2 (6 bases). In germline, CDR1 is SGHTA, CDR2 FQGTGA. Trimming removed 5 bases from V and 2 bases from J, with 11 bases in between. The CDR3 totals 14 residues. The CDR3 spells CASSIAAATDTQYF. Here the CDR3 DNA reads TGTGCCAGCAGCATAGCGGCCGCCACAGATACGCAGTATTTT.

The gene calls are TRBV21-1 and TRBJ1-5. TRBV21-1 is tagged as a pseudogene. This CDR3 has 16 amino acids. The CDR3 sequence is CASSKGGTPHNQPQHF. The DNA for the CDR3 is TGTGCCAGCAGCAAGGGGGGCACCCCGCACAATCAGCCCCAGCATTTT.

The CDR3 region is CASADTYEQYF. The DNA of the CDR3 is TGTGCCAGCGCCGACACCTACGAGCAGTACTTC. The V and J genes are TRBV25-1 and TRBJ2-7, with no clear D. CDR3 length: 11 amino acids. Germline V gene sequence: CDR1 MGHDK, CDR2 SYGVNS. Trimming took off 8 bases at V and 2 bases at J, with 7 bases between the two ends.

The chain is built from TRBV18 and TRBJ1-4, with a weak D call TRBD1 (5 bases). The germline V gene encodes CDR1 KGHSH and CDR2 LQKENI. This CDR3 comprises 16 residues. Trimming left V 8 bases short and J 4 bases short, with 20 bases between. CDR3 sequence (DNA): TGTGCCAGCCGGGGTGCAGGGAGGCCTCTTAATGAAAAACTGTTTTTT. Its translation: CASRGAGRPLNEKLFF.

CDR3 in amino acids: CASRHQRPGADTQYF. The DNA of the CDR3 is TGTGCCAGCAGGCACCAGCGCCCCGGCGCAGATACGCAGTATTTT. The J gene is TRBJ2-3, the V gene TRBV27; no definite D call. Germline V lookup: CDR1 MNHEY, CDR2 SMNVEV (reference sequence). This CDR3 has 15 residues. Trimming removed 6 bases at V and 4 bases at J, with 17 bases between.

The V and J genes are TRBV7-9 and TRBJ2-1; the match to TRBD1 covers 8 bases. This CDR3 has 15 residues. V lost 6 bases to trimming and J lost 8 bases; unmatched junction nucleotides: 12. Looked up from germline, CDR1 is SEHNR and CDR2 is FQNEAQ (reference sequence). The CDR3 nucleotides are TGTGCCAGCAGGCCCGGACAGGGAAATACCTATGAGCAGTTCTTC. Its protein is CASRPGQGNTYEQFF.